This T cell receptor (beta chain) was captured in a study of beta chain features in type 1 diabetes (dated by TCRdb to between 2017 and 2018). Background on the whole study: Mean age, gender distribution, total cell number and subset yield were not different between patients and healthy donors. A total of roughly 100 million sorted cells were examined across all samples, and the number of cells per subset was strongly correlated with RNA yield. In the study, TCRB repertoires of sorted circulating CD4+ T cell subsets from recently diagnosed type 1 diabetes patients were compared with those of matched healthy donors. Regulatory and stem cell-like memory subsets were obtained from only 8 patients and roughly eight healthy donors, while naive and central memory subsets were obtained from all 28 donors.

Each donor gave one peripheral blood draw, roughly 110 mL on average, collected into heparinised tubes. A BD FACSAria II was used to sort naive, central memory, regulatory and stem cell-like memory CD4+ T cells with a panel that included CD45RO, CCR7, CD25, CD127, CD95 and CD27. A purity above 95% was achieved for all sorted populations. Right away, PBMCs were isolated by Lymphoprep density gradient centrifugation and were stained directly, with no culture step. To minimize batch effects, samples were stained and sorted in pairs, one healthy donor with one patient per experiment. On this clone: Its antigen specificity is not known. No much larger clone is present one base from it, and per-base qualities are unavailable.

The High Capacity cDNA Reverse Transcription Kit was used to reverse transcribe all of the isolated RNA, meaning that expressed TCRB transcripts were what got sequenced. Naive, central memory and regulatory T cell samples underwent deep immunoSEQ sequencing, averaging about 3.57 million total reads per sample. After sorted cells were lysed in RLT buffer, RNA was extracted with DNase-treated RNeasy Micro or Mini kits, with the choice depending on cell number. Each cell subset was processed separately to prevent cross-contamination, with patient and healthy donor samples processed together. The immunoSEQ multiplex PCR was used to amplify TCRB sequences from cDNA, yielding 87-bp fragments that span the CDR3 region. Amplicons were sequenced on the Illumina HiSeq platform. Turning to the authors' computational methods: PCR bias was computationally corrected using synthetic template baselines, reads within Hamming distance 2 were collapsed, and singletons that could not be merged were discarded. Reads were aligned to IMGT to assign V, D and J genes, CDR3 length, and insertions or deletions at six rearrangement sites. Clonotype counts were normalized to sorted cell number within each subset before computing true diversity and Gini coefficients with the tcR R package. The overlap coefficient, calculated on TCRB nucleotide sequences, was used to measure repertoire sharing. As a proxy for the pre-selection repertoire, out-of-frame TCRB sequences from naive cells were analyzed. TCRdb limited this immuneACCESS table to in-frame rearrangements with V and J called. A share of clones is missing; checked studies link under half to unresolved V genes, and the rest is unexplained. The V and J calls and clone size are taken from that table; D and trimming were inferred from the DNA. For this sample the table gives about 230,000 clones, of which 9.6% were detected only once. Around 0.031% of the sample rests with the top ten.

What the research found in general, with its limitations: At VDJ recombination sites, type 1 diabetes patients had fewer insertions and more deleted nucleotides, which implies abnormalities in thymic rearrangement. A moderate but significant shortening of TCRB CDR3 length was observed in type 1 diabetes patients in all four CD4+ subsets. Because cDNA was sequenced instead of genomic DNA, activated cells with high expression could be over-represented, although the groups did not differ in activation or CD3 levels. HLA sub-analyses involved small numbers of individuals, so any influence of HLA type on TCRB rearrangement remained unresolved. Naive, central memory and regulatory TCRB repertoires appeared to be more similar among patients than among healthy donors. Shorter templates might be favored by PCR, yet because patient and control samples were amplified and corrected together, any such skew would affect both groups equally.

The CDR3 runs 13 residues from the cysteine to the phenylalanine. Only CDR3 DNA is held: 39 bases, read in frame from base 1. CDR1 and CDR2, looked up from the germline V gene, are MGHDK and SYGVNS. Deletion took 7 bases off V and 3 bases off J, with a span of 12 bases between the germline ends. The sequence links TRBV25-1 to TRBJ1-1; perhaps TRBD1 is the D gene, with 6 bases matching. The sample comprised naive CD4+ T cells from blood. The cell subset or site label, read with the paper, signifies: true naive CD4+ T cells. This sequence originates from a woman aged 18-29 years in good health. The CDR3 corresponds to CASTGQPDTEAFF. The DNA is TGTGCCAGCACCGGACAGCCCGACACTGAAGCTTTCTTT.